The 22 T cell receptor beta chains below all came from one sample that was sequenced in a study of T cell repertoires in aging, cancer and after chemotherapy. TRB rearrangements spanning V, D and J were amplified using mixed TRB-A/B primers. Via MiXCR, TCRdb re-called the multiplex PCR reads, giving one row per CDR3 protein. The repertoire includes under 12,000 distinct CDR3 sequences, 30% of them detected once, and approximately 1.9% sits in the top ten. TCR beta rearrangements were amplified from peripheral blood genomic DNA. Sequenced input: blood. Every receptor here comes from a human donor in good health.

A few counts support this clonotype. V is TRBV6-1 and J is TRBJ2-2; 7 nucleotides line up with TRBD1. From germline, CDR1 is MNHNS and CDR2 SASEGT. The CDR3 is 13 residues long. J was trimmed by 2 bases and V by 10 bases; bases with no gene match: 4. Here the CDR3 reads CATDRVNTGELFF. For the CDR3, the DNA is TGTGCCACCGACAGGGTTAACACCGGGGAGCTGTTTTTT.

The CDR3 loop reads CASSSPLTGPRTQYF. As DNA, the CDR3 is TGTGCCAGCAGCTCACCCCTGACTGGCCCAAGGACCCAGTACTTC. The rearrangement joins TRBV13 to TRBJ2-5; D uncertain. The germline gives CDR1 PRHDT, CDR2 FYEKMQ (reference sequence). The CDR3 runs to 15 residues. The V gene lost 4 bases and the J gene lost 7 bases, with 19 bases spanning the gap.

This chain uses TRBV23-1 with TRBJ2-7; tentative D call: TRBD2 (6 bases). Being an ORF, TRBV23-1 has a function that is uncertain. This CDR3 spans 16 amino acids. Trimming removed 0 bases from V and 2 bases from J, with 14 bases in between. DNA of the CDR3: TGCGCCAGCAGTCAATCTATGCGGTGGGGGGCCTACGAGCAGTACTTC. It codes for CASSQSMRWGAYEQYF.

This clonotype is judged medium-sized (0.01 to 0.1%). The chain has TRBV6-6 and TRBJ1-2; 8 bases agree with TRBD1. Germline V gene lookup returns CDR1 MNHNY and CDR2 SVGAGI (reference sequence). The CDR3 runs to 13 residues. With V trimmed by 5 bases and J by 3 bases, 2 bases remained unmatched. CDR3 nucleotide sequence: TGTGCCAGCAGTCAGGACAGGGACTATGGCTACACCTTC. Translating it yields CASSQDRDYGYTF.

This clonotype has just a few counts. The chain links TRBV7-2 to TRBJ1-5; 7 positions match TRBD1. Trimming took 6 bases from V and 3 from J; bases not matched to a gene: 5. CDR1 and CDR2 from the germline V gene are SGHTA and FQGNSA. The CDR3 is made up of 14 amino acids. DNA of the CDR3: TGTGCCAGCAGTCGCGACAGGGACAATCAGCCCCAGCATTTT. The encoded protein is CASSRDRDNQPQHF.

This clonotype appeared a few times. V gene TRBV11-2 combines with J gene TRBJ2-1; TRBD1 aligns across 8 bases. Germline values: CDR1 SGHAT, CDR2 FQNNGV. The J segment lost 4 bases and the V segment lost 5 bases, leaving 4 bases of the junction unmatched. The CDR3 spans 14 residues. The CDR3 bases are TGTGCCAGCAGCCCGGGACAGGAGTACAATGAGCAGTTCTTC. It codes for CASSPGQEYNEQFF.

In this sample, this clonotype is medium-sized. This sequence joins TRBV6-5 and TRBJ1-2; possibly TRBD1 for D (6 bases). Germline loops: CDR1 MNHEY, CDR2 SVGAGI. This CDR3 has 15 amino acids. V lost 5 bases to trimming and J lost 5 bases, with 18 bases between them. CDR3 amino acids: CASSRLGGLGYGYTF. CDR3 nucleotide sequence: TGTGCCAGCAGTCGGCTGGGGGGGCTAGGTTATGGCTACACCTTC.

The genes are TRBV4-1 and TRBJ1-2; possibly TRBD1 for D (5 bases). Trimming cost V 0 bases and J 5 bases, with 13 bases left between them. The CDR3 runs to 15 residues. Germline V lookup: CDR1 MGHRA, CDR2 YSYEKL. Here the CDR3 DNA reads TGCGCCAGCAGCCAAGATCCCGCAGGGCGGTATGGCTACACCTTC. Translating gives CASSQDPAGRYGYTF.

By sample fraction, this clonotype is medium-sized. V gene TRBV7-2 combines with J gene TRBJ1-1, with a possible D match to TRBD1 (6 bases). The CDR3 contains 14 residues. V shed 0 bases and J shed 8 bases, with 13 bases lying between them. The germline V gene has CDR1 SGHTA and CDR2 FQGNSA. CDR3 sequence: CASSLALQGREAFF. CDR3 coding DNA: TGTGCCAGCAGCTTAGCTTTACAGGGCAGGGAAGCTTTCTTT. Complete variable domain (other parts from reference TRBV7-2 and TRBJ1-1): GAGVSQSPSNKVTEKGKDVELRCDPISGHTALYWYRQSLGQGLEFLIYFQGNSAPDKSGLPSDRFSAERTGGSVSTLTIQRTQQEDSAVYLCASSLALQGREAFFGQGTRLTVV.

Within the sample, this clonotype is medium-sized (0.01 to 0.1%). The chain couples TRBV7-6 to TRBJ1-2, with 9 bases fitting TRBD1. Germline V gene data show CDR1 as SGHVS and CDR2 as FNYEAQ. The CDR3 totals 16 residues. V gave up 5 bases and J gave up 9 bases; unmatched junction bases: 16. DNA of the CDR3: TGTGCCAGCAGCCCTTCTTTGCGTCCGGGACAGGGAAGCTACACCTTC. This translates into CASSPSLRPGQGSYTF. Together with reference TRBV7-6 and TRBJ1-2, the CDR3 gives the full variable domain: GAGVSQSPRYKVTKRGQDVALRCDPISGHVSLYWYRQALGQGPEFLTYFNYEAQQDKSGLPNDRFSAERPEGSISTLTIQRTEQRDSAMYRCASSPSLRPGQGSYTFGSGTRLTVV.

The V call is TRBV19, the J call TRBJ2-5; 10 bases line up with TRBD2. V shed 11 bases and J 7 bases; nucleotides not matched to a gene: 13. The germline CDR1 and CDR2 sequences are LNHDA and SQIVND (reference sequence). The CDR3 covers 14 residues. In DNA, the CDR3 is TGTGCCTGTACTCCGGGACTAGCGCGTGGGACCCAGTACTTC. As protein: CACTPGLARGTQYF.

Relative to its sample, this clonotype is medium-sized. V usage is TRBV13 and J usage is TRBJ1-2; D ambiguous. V lost 1 base to trimming and J lost 4 bases, with 10 bases between them. The CDR3 length is 14 residues. Germline V CDR1 and CDR2: PRHDT, FYEKMQ (reference sequence). The CDR3 here is CASSLEGGFYGYTF. The CDR3 DNA is TGTGCCAGCAGCTTAGAGGGAGGGTTCTATGGCTACACCTTC.

The chain recombines TRBV7-2 with TRBJ2-3, with 11 bases identical to TRBD2. There are 16 residues in the CDR3. The trim removed 4 bases at V and 5 bases at J, leaving 8 bases unmatched. Germline assignment: CDR1 SGHTA and CDR2 FQGNSA. CDR3 loop: CASSSSTSGKGDTQYF. In nucleotides, the CDR3 is TGTGCCAGCAGCTCGTCGACTAGCGGGAAGGGAGATACGCAGTATTTT.

This rearrangement joins TRBV30 to TRBJ2-1; the match to TRBD1 covers 7 bases. This CDR3 has 17 amino acids. CDR1 GTSNPN and CDR2 SVGIG come from the germline V gene (reference sequence). J lost 0 bases, V lost 1 base, and 9 bases had no gene match. CDR3 residues: CAWSGGGTYSSYNEQFF. The CDR3 DNA reads TGTGCCTGGAGTGGAGGGGGCACCTATAGCTCCTACAATGAGCAGTTCTTC. Drawing the rest from reference TRBV30 and TRBJ2-1, the complete variable domain is SQTIHQWPATLVQPVGSPLSLECTVEGTSNPNLYWYRQAAGRGLQLLFYSVGIGQISSEVPQNLSASRPQDRQFILSSKKLLLSDSGFYLCAWSGGGTYSSYNEQFFGPGTRLTVL.

By sample fraction, this clonotype is medium-sized. The chain combines TRBV12-3 or TRBV12-4 with TRBJ1-2, with TRBD1 matching 7 bases. The CDR3 totals 14 residues. Losses at the gene ends were 6 bases for V and 4 bases for J; bases not matched to a gene: 8. CDR3 region: CASRTGMGSYGYTF. DNA of the CDR3: TGTGCCAGCAGGACAGGGATGGGGAGCTATGGCTACACCTTC.

V is TRBV18 and J is TRBJ1-1, with TRBD1 as a possible D gene (6 bases). The germline V gene has CDR1 KGHSH and CDR2 LQKENI. The CDR3 totals 15 residues. The V end lost 6 bases, the J end lost 1 base, and 15 bases lay between the germline ends. The CDR3 DNA follows: TGTGCCAGCTCTCTCCTAGGACAGCAGAACACTGAAGCTTTCTTT. It is translated as CASSLLGQQNTEAFF.

This clonotype appeared a few times. V usage is TRBV11-2 and J usage is TRBJ2-7; maybe TRBD1 (6 bases). In germline, CDR1 is SGHAT, CDR2 FQNNGV. The CDR3 is 14 residues long. Trimming pared 4 bases from V and 5 bases from J, leaving 15 bases between. CDR3 protein: CASSSRLTGNEQYF. DNA of the CDR3: TGTGCCAGCAGCTCCCGCTTGACAGGAAACGAGCAGTACTTC.

Regarding this clonotype: Given the absence of the conserved phenylalanine or tryptophan at the CDR3 end, a read error is likely. This chain uses TRBV7-8 with TRBJ2-1; TRBD2 matches 7 bases. The trim removed 5 bases at V and 2 bases at J, leaving 6 bases unmatched. Germline V CDR1 and CDR2: SGHVS, FQNEAQ. The CDR3 has 15 residues. Written as DNA, the CDR3 is TGTGCCAGCAGCCCGAACCGGGGGGCCTACAATGAGCAGTTCTTA. This translates into CASSPNRGAYNEQFL.

By its share, this clonotype is medium-sized. The CDR3 DNA reads TGCAGCGTTGTCCGTAGCGGGGAGACCCAGTACTTC. This sequence encodes CSVVRSGETQYF. This rearrangement joins TRBV29-1 to TRBJ2-5, with 7 bases lining up with TRBD2. Per the germline V gene, CDR1 is SQVTM and CDR2 is ANQGSEA. The CDR3 runs 12 residues. V gave up 4 bases and J gave up 5 bases; unmatched junction bases: 4.

This clonotype turned up a few times. The V gene is TRBV7-2, the J gene TRBJ2-1, with 11 bases that match TRBD1. The V segment lost 3 bases and the J segment 4 bases; nucleotides outside the gene matches: 5. This CDR3 spans 16 amino acids. Per germline, CDR1 SGHTA and CDR2 FQGNSA. This CDR3 reads CASSLDRGRVYNEQFF. The CDR3 DNA reads TGTGCCAGCAGCTTGGACAGGGGGCGCGTGTACAATGAGCAGTTCTTC.

The chain uses TRBV19 and TRBJ1-2; possibly TRBD1 for D (6 bases). Between the trimmed V and J ends, which lost 4 bases and 4 bases, there was a span of 25 bases. This CDR3 is 18 amino acids long. Germline CDR1 is LNHDA and CDR2 is SQIVND (reference sequence). The CDR3 DNA sequence: TGTGCCAGTAGTACCCGGGGGCACGGGGGGCGCGATGGCTATGGCTACACCTTC. Amino acid sequence: CASSTRGHGGRDGYGYTF.

This sequence joins TRBV7-9 and TRBJ1-5; D is unclear. Between the trimmed V and J ends, which lost 0 bases and 0 bases, there was a span of 6 bases. The germline V gene has CDR1 SEHNR and CDR2 FQNEAQ (reference sequence). This CDR3 has 15 residues. CDR3 DNA sequence: TGTGCCAGCAGCTTAGCAGGTAATAGCAATCAGCCCCAGCATTTT. This sequence encodes CASSLAGNSNQPQHF.